The T cell receptor (beta chain) under discussion was sequenced for a study of monozygotic twins with inflammatory bowel disease. General observations from the study: Clonotype sharing was lower in IBD patients than healthy twins, most markedly with disease activity. Support was absent for any single strong signal or clonotype linked to IBD.

With the 5' RACE reads reprocessed, TCRdb shows one record per CDR3 protein and no DNA. The table counts about 210,000 distinct CDR3 sequences; approximately 1.6% lies in the top ten. Notes on this clonotype: Antigen unknown.

The sequence was obtained from a human donor with ulcerative colitis or Crohn's disease, or a healthy co-twin of an affected twin (not recorded which). The specimen was blood.

This CDR3 reads CASSLREETQYF. The V gene is TRBV12-3 or TRBV12-4, the J gene TRBJ2-5. The CDR3 is 12 residues long.